This is a list of T cell receptor beta chains from one sample in a study of blood T cell repertoires in COVID-19. Libraries were prepared by immunoSEQ multiplex PCR; TCRdb keeps only in-frame clonotypes and omits some of them. The profile shows 350,000 to 450,000 clones, 89% of them singletons. The sequencing sample was made of peripheral blood. Every receptor here comes from a man in his forties with acute or convalescent COVID-19. CDR3s include the opening cysteine and the closing phenylalanine or tryptophan. Each record gives: CDR3 length, V gene, J gene, CDR3 protein.

cdr3_length: 15; v_call: TRBV3-1/TRBV3-2; j_call: TRBJ2-1; cdr3_aa: CASSLDRGMIDEQFF
cdr3_length: 16; v_call: TRBV7-2; j_call: TRBJ2-2; cdr3_aa: CASSLLTGSGTGELFF
cdr3_length: 16; v_call: TRBV27; j_call: TRBJ1-1; cdr3_aa: CASTGWGTGMNTEAFF
cdr3_length: 15; v_call: TRBV20-1; j_call: TRBJ1-6; cdr3_aa: CSASSGTGGTSPLHF
cdr3_length: 18; v_call: TRBV9; j_call: TRBJ2-1; cdr3_aa: CASSGDRASGGSYNEQFF
cdr3_length: 13; v_call: TRBV6-2/TRBV6-3; j_call: TRBJ1-1; cdr3_aa: CASSYWSSTEAFF
cdr3_length: 12; v_call: TRBV5-8; j_call: TRBJ2-7; cdr3_aa: CASSTDLYEQYF
cdr3_length: 13; v_call: TRBV19; j_call: TRBJ1-2; cdr3_aa: CASSMTENYGYTF
cdr3_length: 14; v_call: TRBV18; j_call: TRBJ2-1; cdr3_aa: CASSSGTSYNEQFF
cdr3_length: 16; v_call: TRBV14; j_call: TRBJ2-5; cdr3_aa: CASSPPGQGFAETQYF
cdr3_length: 14; v_call: TRBV6-5; j_call: TRBJ1-5; cdr3_aa: CASSYSRGTQPQHF
cdr3_length: 15; v_call: TRBV4-2; j_call: TRBJ1-4; cdr3_aa: CASSQARQGGEKLFF
cdr3_length: 15; v_call: TRBV28; j_call: TRBJ2-7; cdr3_aa: CASKPGQGPSYEQYF
cdr3_length: 16; v_call: TRBV19; j_call: TRBJ2-1; cdr3_aa: CASSPLAGGPYNEQFF
cdr3_length: 15; v_call: TRBV5-1; j_call: TRBJ2-5; cdr3_aa: CASSAGQGMGKTQYF
cdr3_length: 16; v_call: TRBV6-5; j_call: TRBJ2-2; cdr3_aa: CASSYPGTGNTGELFF
cdr3_length: 16; v_call: TRBV9; j_call: TRBJ2-7; cdr3_aa: CASSPAKPDREGEQYF
cdr3_length: 18; v_call: TRBV28; j_call: TRBJ1-3; cdr3_aa: CASSFYPGQPNSGNTIYF
cdr3_length: 15; v_call: TRBV6-5; j_call: TRBJ2-2; cdr3_aa: CASSLRGSGTGELFF
cdr3_length: 17; v_call: TRBV5-6; j_call: TRBJ2-3; cdr3_aa: CASSSPGLAFSTDTQYF